Below are 13 T cell receptor beta chains sequenced from a single sample in a study of blood T cells in healthy people across ages. A J-beta primer mix and a sample-barcoded 5' primer were used in a second PCR of about 7 to 11 cycles. From the 5' RACE reads, TCRdb called clonotypes with MiXCR, one entry per CDR3 protein. Among about 830,000 distinct CDR3 sequences listed, under 80% were seen once. Specimen: blood. Receptors originate from a man younger than 40 in good health.

This clonotype showed up just a few times. The rearrangement links TRBV11-2 to TRBJ2-7, with 15 bases identical to TRBD2. The end of the DNA is better explained by TRBJ2-5, so the J call may be wrong. There are 18 residues in the CDR3. Germline loops: CDR1 SGHAT, CDR2 FQNNGV. The CDR3 DNA reads as TGTGCCAGCAGCTTACGGACTAGCGGGGGGGCAAACCAAGAGACCCAGTACTTC. This translates into CASSLRTSGGANQETQYF.

A note on this clonotype: At one end the junction does not follow the germline gene, possibly because of a read error. The chain carries TRBV5-1 and TRBJ2-7; D is possibly TRBD1 (6 bases). This CDR3 region has 15 residues. Looked up from germline, CDR1 is SGHRS and CDR2 is YFSETQ. CDR3: CASSLTGQPTYEQYF. DNA for the CDR3: TGCGCCAGCAGCTTGACCGGACAGCCCACCTATGAGCAGTACTTC.

The J gene is TRBJ2-1, the V gene TRBV3-1; 14 bases map to TRBD2. Unmatched junction bases numbered 2, after V lost 1 base and J lost 6 bases. CDR3 length: 16 amino acids. CDR1 LGHDT and CDR2 YNNKEL come from the germline V gene (reference sequence). The CDR3 here is CASSQGTSGGFNEQFF. In nucleotides, the CDR3 is TGTGCCAGCAGCCAAGGGACTAGCGGGGGGTTCAATGAGCAGTTCTTC.

This clonotype occurred a few times. The chain carries TRBV28 and TRBJ2-7; D is undetermined. The V gene's germline CDR1 is MDHEN and CDR2 SYDVKM. V lost 3 bases to trimming and J lost 0 bases, with 12 bases between them. CDR3 length: 15 residues. This chain's CDR3 is CASSFGRLNSYEQYF. In DNA form, the CDR3 reads TGTGCCAGCAGTTTTGGTCGTCTCAACTCCTACGAGCAGTACTTC.

The table lists this clonotype with a few counts. The chain recombines TRBV20-1 with TRBJ1-2; D is perhaps TRBD1 (6 bases). The germline V and J ends were trimmed by 8 bases and 8 bases, with 21 bases remaining between them. CDR1 and CDR2 from the germline V gene are DFQATT and SNEGSKA (reference sequence). The CDR3 loop spans 13 amino acids. CDR3 DNA: TGCAGTTCAGTTCCTGGGGGGCAGGGGGGCTACACCTTC. This translates into CSSVPGGQGGYTF.

This clonotype was recorded many times. The chain uses TRBV7-3 and TRBJ2-6; TRBD2 might be the D (6 bases). The CDR3 extends over 16 amino acids. Germline V lookup: CDR1 SGHTA, CDR2 FQGTGA. V was pared by 2 bases and J by 2 bases, with 10 bases between. In DNA form, the CDR3 reads TGTGCCAGCAGCTTAGGACTAAGCGCTGGGGCCAACGTCCTGACTTTC. This codes for CASSLGLSAGANVLTF.

The chain links TRBV4-2 to TRBJ2-1, with 11 bases matching TRBD1. The CDR3 is 15 residues long. V shed 1 base, J shed 8 bases, and the junction held 4 bases outside the gene matches. CDR1 is LGHNA, CDR2 YNFKEQ, per germline. CDR3 nucleotides: TGTGCCAGCAGCCAAGGGACAGGGGGCCCGGATGAGCAGTTCTTC. It yields the protein CASSQGTGGPDEQFF.

The CDR3 bases are TGCAGTGCTAGAGTTGGAGGGGGAAATGAAAAACTGTTTTTT. As protein: CSARVGGGNEKLFF. The chain uses TRBV20-1 and TRBJ1-4, with D possibly matching TRBD1 (6 bases). From germline, CDR1 is DFQATT and CDR2 SNEGSKA (reference sequence). The CDR3 has 14 residues. V lost 1 base to trimming and J lost 5 bases, with 11 bases between them.

The chain couples TRBV11-2 to TRBJ2-2; D unclear. Looked up from germline, CDR1 is SGHAT and CDR2 is FQNNGV. Trimming removed 5 bases from V and 7 bases from J, with 11 bases in between. This CDR3 has 13 amino acids. For the CDR3, the DNA is TGTGCCAGCAGCGTAGTTAGGTTCGGGGAGCTGTTTTTT. Protein product: CASSVVRFGELFF.

This clonotype was seen a single time. V usage is TRBV4-1 and J usage is TRBJ2-1; D ambiguous. Germline lookup yields CDR1 MGHRA and CDR2 YSYEKL. With 1 base removed from V and 9 bases from J, the gap between germline ends came to 10 bases. The CDR3 spans 13 residues. CDR3 sequence: CASSQATGFEQFF. CDR3 sequence (DNA): TGCGCCAGCAGCCAAGCTACCGGCTTTGAGCAGTTCTTC.

V gene TRBV29-1 combines with J gene TRBJ2-7, with TRBD1 identical over 7 bases. The germline V gene has CDR1 SQVTM and CDR2 ANQGSEA. V lost 7 bases and J lost 2; bases outside the gene matches: 8. The CDR3 contains 13 residues. The CDR3 reads CSGETGNPYEQYF. The CDR3 nucleotides are TGCAGCGGCGAGACAGGGAATCCCTACGAGCAGTACTTC.

The chain is built from TRBV20-1 and TRBJ2-3; no firm D call. Germline V gene lookup returns CDR1 DFQATT and CDR2 SNEGSKA (reference sequence). V was pared by 1 base and J by 3 bases, with 8 bases between. The length of the CDR3 is 13 residues. The CDR3 loop is CSARAPQTDTQYF. The CDR3 DNA is TGCAGTGCTAGAGCGCCACAAACAGATACGCAGTATTTT.

V usage is TRBV7-2 and J usage is TRBJ2-1, with 9 positions matching TRBD1. This CDR3 is built from 15 residues. Germline V gene data show CDR1 as SGHTA and CDR2 as FQGNSA. Trimming cost V 5 bases and J 7 bases; bases outside gene matches: 9. CDR3 DNA sequence: TGTGCCAGCAGCACCTACAGGGGGCAGGGGAATGAGCAGTTCTTC. Translation: CASSTYRGQGNEQFF.